This T cell receptor beta chain came from a study of cytomegalovirus exposure and HLA in healthy donors. PCR amplification relied on 60 Vbeta primers (plus 13 Jbeta primers). Data came from immunoSEQ multiplex PCR; TCRdb stores just in-frame clones and leaves some out. In the table there are about 160,000 clones, just under 75% of which are singletons. Study-level findings and limits: An observed cluster of highly shared sequence variants was recorded as a likely sequencing artifact. In a later analysis, TCR beta V- and J-gene trimming was associated with a missense DCLRE1C variant. By HLA locus, TCR association rates varied in a later analysis, with DRB1 showing the most and HLA-C the fewest.

Concerning this clone itself: The antigen is undetermined.

This receptor was obtained from a woman between 18 and 29 years old in good health and CMV-seronegative. The source material was PBMCs.

The CDR3 DNA reads TGTGCCAGCAGCCTGATCTCAGCGGCAGTGCAAGAGACCCAGTACTTC. It specifies CASSLISAAVQETQYF. This rearrangement joins TRBV5-5 to TRBJ2-5; tentatively, D is TRBD2 (5 bases). Trimming shortened V by 4 bases and J by 2 bases, and 18 bases separated the two germline ends. CDR1 is SGHKS, CDR2 YYEKEE, per germline (reference sequence). This CDR3 spans 16 amino acids.